The 21 T cell receptor beta chains below all came from one sample that was sequenced in a study of spatial heterogeneity in lung cancer. TCRdb recomputed calls from the 5' RACE reads with MiXCR, one row per CDR3 protein. The table has about 36,000 distinct CDR3 sequences, roughly 5% seen once. Stated time point: sample taken at primary tumor resection. Sequencing covered unsorted whole RNA taken from tumor, nontumor lung or frozen PBMC. Sample: PBMCs, taken at surgery. All receptors come from a female donor with early-stage non-small cell lung cancer.

This clonotype was detected many times. This rearrangement joins TRBV5-1 to TRBJ1-3, with D possibly matching TRBD1 (5 bases). Germline lookup yields CDR1 SGHRS and CDR2 YFSETQ. This CDR3 has 16 amino acids. V lost 4 bases to trimming and J lost 3 bases, with 17 bases between them. This chain's CDR3 is CASSDGTPAVGNTIYF. The CDR3 DNA sequence: TGCGCCAGCAGCGACGGGACTCCGGCCGTTGGAAACACCATATATTTT. Complete variable domain (other parts from reference TRBV5-1 and TRBJ1-3): KAGVTQTPRYLIKTRGQQVTLSCSPISGHRSVSWYQQTPGQGLQFLFEYFSETQRNKGNFPGRFSGRQFSNSRSEMNVSTLELGDSALYLCASSDGTPAVGNTIYFGEGSWLTVV.

This clonotype has ten or more counts. The chain uses TRBV6-5 and TRBJ2-6; D is ambiguous. V lost 7 bases and J 0 bases, leaving 7 bases between the germline ends. Germline CDR1 is MNHEY and CDR2 is SVGAGI. There are 14 residues in the CDR3. DNA for the CDR3: TGTGCCAGCACGCTCGGCTCTGGGGCCAACGTCCTGACTTTC. This gives the protein CASTLGSGANVLTF.

This clonotype has at least ten counts. The rearrangement uses TRBV6-1 and TRBJ2-3; 8 nucleotides match TRBD1. CDR1 is MNHNS, CDR2 SASEGT, per germline. The CDR3 covers 16 residues. J lost 0 bases, V lost 2 bases, and 4 bases had no gene match. CDR3: CASSEPGGFSTDTQYF. CDR3 nucleotides: TGTGCCAGCAGTGAACCAGGGGGCTTTAGCACAGATACGCAGTATTTT.

Many counts were recorded for this clonotype. The CDR3 sequence: CAISAEPSGGYTF. The DNA of the CDR3 is TGTGCCATCAGTGCCGAACCGAGCGGGGGCTACACCTTC. V usage is TRBV10-3 and J usage is TRBJ1-2, with D hard to call. There are 13 residues in the CDR3. CDR1 and CDR2 from the germline V gene are ENHRY and SYGVKD. Trimming stripped 4 bases from V and 8 bases from J, with 14 bases between.

This clonotype appeared many times. V usage is TRBV7-2 and J usage is TRBJ2-6; possibly TRBD1 for D (5 bases). CDR1 and CDR2 (germline): SGHTA, FQGNSA. V lost 2 bases, J lost 4 bases, and 9 bases lay in between. This CDR3 has 15 amino acids. The CDR3 spells CASSLLGAGANVLTF. CDR3 nucleotide sequence: TGTGCCAGCAGCTTATTAGGGGCGGGGGCCAACGTCCTGACTTTC.

This clonotype came up a few times. This rearrangement joins TRBV10-2 to TRBJ1-1; D uncertain. The length of the CDR3 is 12 residues. V was cut by 6 bases and J by 4 bases, with 9 bases left in between. In germline, CDR1 is WSHSY, CDR2 SAAADI. CDR3 protein: CASRNLATEAFF. The CDR3 region has the DNA TGCGCCAGCAGGAACCTCGCCACTGAAGCTTTCTTT.

This clonotype was recorded at least ten times. V gene TRBV18 combines with J gene TRBJ2-1; D is unresolved. V shed 0 bases and J shed 2 bases, with 5 bases lying between them. Germline-derived CDR1 and CDR2 are KGHSH and LQKENI. This CDR3 comprises 14 residues. CDR3: CASSPPSTYNEQFF. The CDR3, as DNA: TGTGCCAGCTCACCACCTTCAACCTACAATGAGCAGTTCTTC.

In its sample, this clonotype was seen many times. The rearrangement links TRBV12-3 or TRBV12-4 to TRBJ2-7, with D tentatively TRBD2 (5 bases). The V and J ends lost 3 bases and 2 bases respectively, with 11 bases between them. This CDR3 has 14 residues. CDR3 nucleotide sequence: TGTGCCAGCAGTTTCGAGGGTTTGACCTACGAGCAGTACTTC. Protein sequence: CASSFEGLTYEQYF.

This clonotype was observed many times. This CDR3 is CASSLGGAGEKLFF. The CDR3 nucleotides read TGTGCCAGCAGCTTAGGAGGGGCGGGTGAAAAACTGTTTTTT. The chain combines TRBV7-2 with TRBJ1-4; D perhaps matches TRBD1 (5 bases). From germline, CDR1 is SGHTA and CDR2 FQGNSA. Trimming pared 1 base from V and 7 bases from J, leaving 10 bases between. The CDR3 runs 14 residues. Full variable domain (missing parts from reference TRBV7-2 and TRBJ1-4): GAGVSQSPSNKVTEKGKDVELRCDPISGHTALYWYRQSLGQGLEFLIYFQGNSAPDKSGLPSDRFSAERTGGSVSTLTIQRTQQEDSAVYLCASSLGGAGEKLFFGSGTQLSVL.

This clonotype was detected ten times or more. The chain combines TRBV5-6 with TRBJ2-5, with D perhaps assigned TRBD1 or TRBD2 (6 bases each). V lost 2 bases to trimming and J lost 5 bases, with 19 bases between them. This CDR3 has 16 residues. CDR1 and CDR2 from the germline V gene are SGHDT and YYEEEE. CDR3 amino acids: CASSLEGGRRIETQYF. The CDR3 DNA sequence: TGTGCCAGCAGCTTAGAGGGGGGTCGGCGGATTGAGACCCAGTACTTC.

With respect to this clonotype: A read error may explain this, as a much larger clone is one base away. The J gene is TRBJ2-1, the V gene TRBV7-2, with 13 bases fitting TRBD2. Per germline, CDR1 SGHTA and CDR2 FQGNSA. This CDR3 region has 16 residues. The CDR3 DNA sequence: TGTGTCAGCAGCTTAGGACTAGCGGGGGCATACAATGAGCAGTTCTTC. This encodes CVSSLGLAGAYNEQFF.

This clonotype was recorded at least ten times. This chain joins TRBV5-1 and TRBJ2-1; D might be TRBD2 (6 bases). Trimming shortened V by 4 bases and J by 7 bases, and 15 bases separated the two germline ends. The CDR3 consists of 14 residues. Looked up from germline, CDR1 is SGHRS and CDR2 is YFSETQ. The CDR3 protein is CASSLGTSWNEQFF. The CDR3 region has the DNA TGCGCCAGCAGCCTGGGGACTTCCTGGAATGAGCAGTTCTTC.

This clonotype has only a few counts. The rearrangement uses TRBV6-4 and TRBJ1-1; 7 bases map to TRBD1. The CDR3 is 13 residues long. Germline CDR1 MRHNA, CDR2 SNTAGT. The junction had 13 bases not matched to a gene; V was cut back by 11 bases and J by 7 bases. The CDR3 protein is CARLPEGANEAFF. The CDR3 DNA follows: TGTGCCCGCCTCCCGGAGGGGGCGAATGAAGCTTTCTTT.

This clonotype has more than one count but fewer than ten. The chain is built from TRBV24-1 and TRBJ2-3; 10 bases match TRBD1. In germline, CDR1 is KGHDR, CDR2 SFDVKD. The CDR3 has 16 amino acids. The V segment lost 9 bases and the J segment 2 bases; nucleotides outside the gene matches: 10. The CDR3 region is CATSDGQGGYTDTQYF. CDR3 sequence (DNA): TGTGCCACCTCCGACGGACAGGGGGGATACACAGATACGCAGTATTTT.

This clonotype was seen repeatedly, ten times or more. V usage is TRBV20-1 and J usage is TRBJ2-5; D unresolved. This CDR3 spans 12 amino acids. Germline V gene data show CDR1 as DFQATT and CDR2 as SNEGSKA (reference sequence). V dropped 8 bases and J dropped 0 bases, with 10 bases sitting between them. CDR3 nucleotide sequence: TGCAGTTTAGACGGGTACCAAGAGACCCAGTACTTC. This encodes CSLDGYQETQYF.

This clonotype was recorded at least ten times. The chain employs TRBV28 and TRBJ2-4; 10 bases line up with TRBD2. This CDR3 contains 14 residues. The V gene end was trimmed by 5 bases and the J gene end by 6 bases; junction bases not matched to a gene: 4. Germline assignment: CDR1 MDHEN and CDR2 SYDVKM. The CDR3 sequence: CASSPSGSGNIQYF. The CDR3 DNA reads as TGTGCCAGCAGTCCTAGCGGGAGCGGAAACATTCAGTACTTC.

This clonotype was picked up many times. The rearrangement links TRBV9 to TRBJ1-3; D unresolved. CDR3 length equals 16 residues. In germline, CDR1 is SGDLS, CDR2 YYNGEE. V was cut by 0 bases and J by 0 bases, with 10 bases left in between. The CDR3 region is CASSVGGSSSGNTIYF. The CDR3, as DNA: TGTGCCAGCAGCGTAGGAGGGTCGAGCTCTGGAAACACCATATATTTT.

The sample holds many counts of this clonotype. The V call is TRBV4-1, the J call TRBJ1-2; 8 bases agree with TRBD1. CDR1 MGHRA and CDR2 YSYEKL come from the germline V gene. The CDR3 length is 15 residues. V shed 0 bases and J 7 bases; nucleotides not matched to a gene: 7. CDR3: CASSQDRDRGTGYTF. Here the CDR3 DNA reads TGCGCCAGCAGCCAAGATCGCGACAGGGGAACTGGCTACACCTTC.

This clonotype was seen many times. The chain employs TRBV24-1 and TRBJ2-1; no firm D call. The germline V gene has CDR1 KGHDR and CDR2 SFDVKD. The CDR3 totals 14 residues. Trimming stripped 7 bases from V and 4 bases from J, with 13 bases between. The CDR3 here is CATSALPGYNEQFF. The CDR3 DNA follows: TGTGCCACCAGCGCATTGCCAGGTTACAATGAGCAGTTCTTC.

This clonotype was seen at least ten times. V and J are TRBV20-1 and TRBJ2-3; D not resolved. The CDR3 loop spans 13 amino acids. The V and J ends lost 5 bases and 3 bases respectively, with 12 bases between them. In germline, CDR1 is DFQATT, CDR2 SNEGSKA (reference sequence). The CDR3 DNA sequence: TGCAGTGCTCTCGCGTCCGTGACAGATACGCAGTATTTT. Its protein is CSALASVTDTQYF.

This clonotype was seen at least ten times. The V gene is TRBV5-1, the J gene TRBJ1-1; TRBD1 is a possible D gene (6 bases). The CDR3 is 14 amino acids. V lost 7 bases and J 2 bases, leaving 15 bases between the germline ends. Germline CDR1 reads SGHRS; CDR2 reads YFSETQ. CDR3 in DNA: TGCGCCAGCGAGGGGCGGGGGGCCAACACTGAAGCTTTCTTT. It is translated as CASEGRGANTEAFF.